Sequencing of this T cell receptor (beta chain) was carried out in a study of OX40 agonist ivuxolimab in advanced cancers. Across the whole study: Ivuxolimab was administered intravenously to patients at 0.01 to 10 mg/kg every 2 weeks. Past anti-PD-1, anti-PD-L1 or anti-CTLA-4 therapy was accepted, and roughly 38% had received some.

Assay used: immunoSEQ multiplex PCR; TCRdb lists only in-frame clones, some missing. The top ten hold roughly 68% of the sample, which has more than 10,000 clones, around 90% seen once. Study conclusions and caveats: It was also the case that some nonresponders had low normalized T-cell clonal expansion.

Remarks on this clone: Its antigen is unknown.

V was clipped by 0 bases and J by 8 bases; unmatched bases: 4. The CDR3 runs 14 residues. Per the germline V gene, CDR1 is PRHDT and CDR2 is FYEKMQ (reference sequence). Systemic immunosuppression or a history of autoimmune disease excluded patients. The sample consisted of CD4+ or CD8+ T cells sorted from blood, taken in a trial of the OX40 agonist ivuxolimab. The clonotype was recovered from an adult with an advanced solid tumor such as melanoma, head and neck, liver or kidney cancer. The J gene is TRBJ1-2, the V gene TRBV13; 9 bases map to TRBD1. The CDR3 here is CASSLGDRGGGYTF. The DNA of the CDR3 is TGTGCCAGCAGCTTAGGGGACAGGGGAGGAGGCTACACCTTC.